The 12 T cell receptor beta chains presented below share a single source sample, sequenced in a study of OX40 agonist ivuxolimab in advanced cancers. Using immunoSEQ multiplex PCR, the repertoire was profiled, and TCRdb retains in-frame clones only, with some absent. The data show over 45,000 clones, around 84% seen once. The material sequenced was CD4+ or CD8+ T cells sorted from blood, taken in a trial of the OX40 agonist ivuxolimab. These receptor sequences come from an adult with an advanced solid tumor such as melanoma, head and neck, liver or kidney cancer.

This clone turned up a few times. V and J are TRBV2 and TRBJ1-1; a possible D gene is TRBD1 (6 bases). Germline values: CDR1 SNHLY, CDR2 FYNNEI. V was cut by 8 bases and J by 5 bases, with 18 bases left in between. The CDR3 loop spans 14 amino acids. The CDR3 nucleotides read TGTGCCAGCGAGAAAGCCGGGAGGGGGACTGAAGCTTTCTTT. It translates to CASEKAGRGTEAFF. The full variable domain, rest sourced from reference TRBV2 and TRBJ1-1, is EPEVTQTPSHQVTQMGQEVILRCVPISNHLYFYWYRQILGQKVEFLVSFYNNEISEKSEIFDDQFSVERPDGSNFTLKIRSTKLEDSAMYFCASEKAGRGTEAFFGQGTRLTVV.

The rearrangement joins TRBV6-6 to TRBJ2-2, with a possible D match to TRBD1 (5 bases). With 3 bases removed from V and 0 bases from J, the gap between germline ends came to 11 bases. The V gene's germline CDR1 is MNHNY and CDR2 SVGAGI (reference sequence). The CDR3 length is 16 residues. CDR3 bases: TGTGCCAGCAGTTATAGGGGAAGTTCGAACACCGGGGAGCTGTTTTTT. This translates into CASSYRGSSNTGELFF.

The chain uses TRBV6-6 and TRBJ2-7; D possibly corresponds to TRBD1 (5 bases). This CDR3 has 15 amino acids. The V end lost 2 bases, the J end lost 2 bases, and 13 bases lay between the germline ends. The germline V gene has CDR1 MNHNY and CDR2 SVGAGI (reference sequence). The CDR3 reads CASSYNQGAPYEQYF. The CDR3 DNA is TGTGCCAGCAGTTACAATCAGGGCGCTCCCTACGAGCAGTACTTC.

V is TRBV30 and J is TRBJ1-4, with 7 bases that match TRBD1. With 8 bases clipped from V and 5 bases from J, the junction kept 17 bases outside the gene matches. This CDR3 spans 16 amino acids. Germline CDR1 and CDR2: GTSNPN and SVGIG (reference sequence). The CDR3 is CAGGMGQLARNEKLFF. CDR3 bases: TGTGCCGGGGGAATGGGACAGCTCGCTAGAAATGAAAAACTGTTTTTT.

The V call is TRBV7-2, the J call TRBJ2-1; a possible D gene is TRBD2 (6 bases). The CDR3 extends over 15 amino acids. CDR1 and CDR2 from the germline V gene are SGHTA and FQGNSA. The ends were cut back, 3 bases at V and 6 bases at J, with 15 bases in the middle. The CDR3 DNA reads TGTGCCAGCAGCTTGGAGGGGCTAGCCCCCAATGAGCAGTTCTTC. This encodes CASSLEGLAPNEQFF.

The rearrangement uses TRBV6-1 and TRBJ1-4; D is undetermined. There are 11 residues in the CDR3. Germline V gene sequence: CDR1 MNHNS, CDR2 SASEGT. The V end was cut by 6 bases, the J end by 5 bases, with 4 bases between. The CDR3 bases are TGTGCCAGCAGCGGCAATGAAAAACTGTTTTTT. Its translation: CASSGNEKLFF.

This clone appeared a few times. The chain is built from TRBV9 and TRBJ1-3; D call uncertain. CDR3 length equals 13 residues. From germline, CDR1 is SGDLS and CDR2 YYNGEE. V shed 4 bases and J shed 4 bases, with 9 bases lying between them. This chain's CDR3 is CASSYGPGNTIYF. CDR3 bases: TGTGCCAGCAGCTACGGGCCGGGAAACACCATATATTTT. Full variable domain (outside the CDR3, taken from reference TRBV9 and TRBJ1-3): DSGVTQTPKHLITATGQRVTLRCSPRSGDLSVYWYQQSLDQGLQFLIQYYNGEERAKGNILERFSAQQFPDLHSELNLSSLELGDSALYFCASSYGPGNTIYFGEGSWLTVV.

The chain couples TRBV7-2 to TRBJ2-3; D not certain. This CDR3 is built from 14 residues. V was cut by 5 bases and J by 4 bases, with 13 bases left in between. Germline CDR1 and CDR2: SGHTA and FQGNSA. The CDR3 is CASSPGWRADTQYF. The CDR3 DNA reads TGTGCCAGCAGCCCAGGATGGAGAGCAGATACGCAGTATTTT.

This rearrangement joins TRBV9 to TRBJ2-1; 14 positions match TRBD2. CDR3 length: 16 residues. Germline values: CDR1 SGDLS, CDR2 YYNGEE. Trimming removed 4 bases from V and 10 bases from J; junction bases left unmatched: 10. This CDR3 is CASSPRLAGGPREQFF. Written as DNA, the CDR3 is TGTGCCAGCAGCCCTAGACTAGCGGGGGGGCCCAGGGAGCAGTTCTTC. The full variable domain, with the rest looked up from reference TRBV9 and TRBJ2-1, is DSGVTQTPKHLITATGQRVTLRCSPRSGDLSVYWYQQSLDQGLQFLIQYYNGEERAKGNILERFSAQQFPDLHSELNLSSLELGDSALYFCASSPRLAGGPREQFFGPGTRLTVL.

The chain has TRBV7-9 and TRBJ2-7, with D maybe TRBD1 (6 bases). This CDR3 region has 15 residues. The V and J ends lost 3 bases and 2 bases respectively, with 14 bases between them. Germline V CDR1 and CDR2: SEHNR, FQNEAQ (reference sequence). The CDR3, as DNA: TGTGCCAGCAGCTTCGGGGACACACGAGCCTACGAGCAGTACTTC. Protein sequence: CASSFGDTRAYEQYF.

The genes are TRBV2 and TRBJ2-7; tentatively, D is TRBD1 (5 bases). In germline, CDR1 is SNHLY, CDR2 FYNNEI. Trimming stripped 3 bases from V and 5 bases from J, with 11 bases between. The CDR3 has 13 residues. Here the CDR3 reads CASSDPGRDEQYF. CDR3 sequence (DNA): TGTGCCAGCAGTGACCCCGGCAGGGACGAGCAGTACTTC.

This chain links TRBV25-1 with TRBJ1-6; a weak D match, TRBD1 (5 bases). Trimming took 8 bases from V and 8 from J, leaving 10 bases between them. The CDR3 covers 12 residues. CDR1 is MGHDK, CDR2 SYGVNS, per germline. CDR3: CASGKGDSPLHF. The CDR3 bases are TGTGCCAGCGGTAAAGGGGATTCACCCCTCCACTTT.